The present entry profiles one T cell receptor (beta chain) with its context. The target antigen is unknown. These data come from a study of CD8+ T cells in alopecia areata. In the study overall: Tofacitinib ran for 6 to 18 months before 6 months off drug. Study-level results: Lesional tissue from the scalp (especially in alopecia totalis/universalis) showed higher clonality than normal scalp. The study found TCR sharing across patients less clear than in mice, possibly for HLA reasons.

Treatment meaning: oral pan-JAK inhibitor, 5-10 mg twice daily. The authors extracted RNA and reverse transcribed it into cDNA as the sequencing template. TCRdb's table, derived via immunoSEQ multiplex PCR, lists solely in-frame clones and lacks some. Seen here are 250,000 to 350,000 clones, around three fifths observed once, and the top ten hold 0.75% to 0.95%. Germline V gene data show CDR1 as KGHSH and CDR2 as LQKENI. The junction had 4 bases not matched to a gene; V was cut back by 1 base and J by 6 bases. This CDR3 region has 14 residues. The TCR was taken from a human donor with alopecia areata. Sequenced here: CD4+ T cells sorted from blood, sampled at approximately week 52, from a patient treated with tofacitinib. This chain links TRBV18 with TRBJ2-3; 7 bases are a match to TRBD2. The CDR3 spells CASSPRLAGDTQYF. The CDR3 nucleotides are TGTGCCAGCTCACCACGACTAGCAGGGGATACGCAGTATTTT.